Listed here are 28 T cell receptor beta chains from one sample, sequenced in a study of blood T cell repertoires in COVID-19. The repertoire was sequenced with immunoSEQ multiplex PCR; TCRdb's copy has only in-frame clones and lacks some. This table has about 270,000 clones, 81% appearing once. Sequencing input: peripheral blood. The receptors shown here come from a woman in her fifties or sixties with active or convalescent COVID-19.

The V call is TRBV7-2, the J call TRBJ1-2; weak D call: TRBD1 (5 bases). With 2 bases removed from V and 8 bases from J, the gap between germline ends came to 12 bases. The germline V gene has CDR1 SGHTA and CDR2 FQGNSA. The CDR3 extends over 13 amino acids. CDR3 amino acids: CASSLPSDSGYTF. In DNA, the CDR3 is TGTGCCAGCAGCTTACCATCCGACAGCGGCTACACCTTC.

V gene TRBV7-7 combines with J gene TRBJ1-4, with TRBD1 matching over 7 bases. The CDR3 is 15 residues long. Germline CDR1 is SSHAT and CDR2 is FNYEAQ (reference sequence). V gave up 5 bases and J gave up 5 bases; unmatched junction bases: 8. The CDR3 here is CASSPGTVGNEKLFF. CDR3 in DNA: TGTGCCAGCAGCCCGGGGACAGTGGGCAATGAAAAACTGTTTTTT.

The chain couples TRBV7-2 to TRBJ1-3; D uncertain. This CDR3 spans 16 amino acids. V gave up 4 bases and J gave up 0 bases, with 13 bases separating them. CDR1 and CDR2 from the germline V gene are SGHTA and FQGNSA. CDR3 region: CASSWGGTLSGNTIYF. DNA for the CDR3: TGTGCCAGCAGCTGGGGAGGAACCCTCTCTGGAAACACCATATATTTT.

The chain joins TRBV6-2 or TRBV6-3 to TRBJ2-5; D possibly corresponds to TRBD2 (6 bases). The germline gives CDR1 MNHEY, CDR2 SVGEGT. V lost 4 bases and J lost 1, with 13 bases in between. The CDR3 runs to 15 residues. CDR3 in amino acids: CASSFAGTLQETQYF. CDR3 nucleotide sequence: TGTGCCAGCAGTTTCGCGGGGACTCTCCAAGAGACCCAGTACTTC.

J is TRBJ2-5 and V is TRBV7-2, with 8 bases aligning to TRBD1. The CDR3 consists of 15 residues. V lost 1 base and J lost 5; bases outside the gene matches: 6. CDR1 SGHTA and CDR2 FQGNSA come from the germline V gene. The CDR3 sequence is CASSLGTGNSETQYF. As DNA, the CDR3 is TGTGCCAGCAGCTTAGGGACAGGGAATTCCGAGACCCAGTACTTC. Together with reference TRBV7-2 and TRBJ2-5, the CDR3 gives the full variable domain: GAGVSQSPSNKVTEKGKDVELRCDPISGHTALYWYRQSLGQGLEFLIYFQGNSAPDKSGLPSDRFSAERTGGSVSTLTIQRTQQEDSAVYLCASSLGTGNSETQYFGPGTRLLVL.

This chain joins TRBV9 and TRBJ1-3, with D tentatively TRBD1 (6 bases). Germline CDR1 and CDR2: SGDLS and YYNGEE. CDR3 length equals 15 residues. Trimming took off 0 bases at V and 4 bases at J, with 11 bases between the two ends. CDR3 nucleotides: TGTGCCAGCAGCGTAGTCGGGGGGCTCGGAAACACCATATATTTT. As protein: CASSVVGGLGNTIYF.

V usage is TRBV19 and J usage is TRBJ2-1, with TRBD2 matching over 11 bases. V dropped 5 bases and J dropped 4; count of bases not matched to a gene: 4. CDR3 length: 15 residues. Germline V gene data show CDR1 as LNHDA and CDR2 as SQIVND (reference sequence). The CDR3 nucleotides are TGTGCCAGTAGTGCCCGGACTAGCGGGTACAATGAGCAGTTCTTC. Protein product: CASSARTSGYNEQFF.

This clone was observed a few times. This chain joins TRBV10-3 and TRBJ1-5; no firm D call. This CDR3 has 18 residues. V lost 3 bases, J lost 4 bases, and 22 bases lay in between. Germline CDR1 is ENHRY and CDR2 is SYGVKD. CDR3 residues: CAISDVRRGNRRNQPQHF. Here the CDR3 DNA reads TGTGCCATCAGTGATGTTCGACGGGGAAATCGCAGGAATCAGCCCCAGCATTTT.

The J gene is TRBJ2-7, the V gene TRBV5-1; TRBD2 aligns across 13 bases. J lost 6 bases, V lost 4 bases, and 4 bases had no gene match. In germline, CDR1 is SGHRS, CDR2 YFSETQ. There are 14 residues in the CDR3. Written as DNA, the CDR3 is TGCGCCAGCAGCCCACTAGCGGGGGGGCGCGAGCAGTACTTC. The encoded protein is CASSPLAGGREQYF. Based on the CDR3 plus reference TRBV5-1 and TRBJ2-7, the full variable domain is KAGVTQTPRYLIKTRGQQVTLSCSPISGHRSVSWYQQTPGQGLQFLFEYFSETQRNKGNFPGRFSGRQFSNSRSEMNVSTLELGDSALYLCASSPLAGGREQYFGPGTRLTVT.

The chain links TRBV2 to TRBJ2-6; 11 bases match TRBD1. This CDR3 has 18 amino acids. CDR1 is SNHLY, CDR2 FYNNEI, per germline. With V trimmed by 7 bases and J by 2 bases, 10 bases remained unmatched. In nucleotides, the CDR3 is TGTGCCAGCACCAAAGGGACAGGGGGGCCAACTGGGGCCAACGTCCTGACTTTC. Translating gives CASTKGTGGPTGANVLTF.

The chain joins TRBV15 to TRBJ2-7, with 12 nucleotides matching TRBD2. Losses at the gene ends were 0 bases for V and 0 bases for J; bases not matched to a gene: 9. Germline V gene lookup returns CDR1 LNHNV and CDR2 YYDKDF (reference sequence). The CDR3 covers 19 residues. The CDR3 bases are TGTGCCACCAGCAGAGAGTCAGGGACTAGCGGGCCTAGCTCCTACGAGCAGTACTTC. Translating it yields CATSRESGTSGPSSYEQYF.

V gene TRBV10-1 combines with J gene TRBJ2-2; D might be TRBD2 (6 bases). In germline, CDR1 is WNHNN, CDR2 SYGVQD (reference sequence). CDR3 size: 15 residues. The ends were cut back, 4 bases at V and 4 bases at J, with 13 bases in the middle. CDR3: CASSVQGGGTGELFF. The CDR3 DNA is TGCGCCAGCAGTGTGCAGGGAGGTGGCACCGGGGAGCTGTTTTTT.

The chain carries TRBV6-5 and TRBJ1-1, with D possibly TRBD1 on 6 matching bases. Looked up from germline, CDR1 is MNHEY and CDR2 is SVGAGI. The CDR3 is made up of 13 amino acids. With 5 bases removed from V and 1 base from J, the gap between germline ends came to 8 bases. The CDR3 DNA follows: TGTGCCAGCAGTCTACAGGGGAACACTGAAGCTTTCTTT. This encodes CASSLQGNTEAFF.

This clone came up once. The chain links TRBV7-3 to TRBJ1-1, with D perhaps TRBD1 (5 bases). The CDR3 totals 15 residues. Trimming left V 2 bases short and J 3 bases short, with 13 bases between. Looked up from germline, CDR1 is SGHTA and CDR2 is FQGTGA. Here the CDR3 DNA reads TGTGCCAGCAGCTTAGGGGGACTGGTCGACACTGAAGCTTTCTTT. Its protein is CASSLGGLVDTEAFF.

J is TRBJ2-5 and V is TRBV7-2; perhaps TRBD1 as D (6 bases). The CDR3 is 15 residues long. CDR1 and CDR2 from the germline V gene are SGHTA and FQGNSA. V was pared by 1 base and J by 5 bases, with 14 bases between. Here the CDR3 DNA reads TGTGCCAGCAGCTTAGTAACAGGGTATGGGGAGACCCAGTACTTC. As protein: CASSLVTGYGETQYF.

This clone was found once. This chain joins TRBV6-5 and TRBJ2-5, with D possibly matching TRBD2 (6 bases). The CDR3 contains 15 residues. Germline-derived CDR1 and CDR2 are MNHEY and SVGAGI. V was shortened by 2 bases and J by 5 bases, with 15 bases between the two germline ends. The CDR3 DNA sequence: TGTGCCAGCAGTTACGGGCGGGGCCTGGGGGAGACCCAGTACTTC. Its translation: CASSYGRGLGETQYF.

J is TRBJ1-3 and V is TRBV9; no reliable D call. Germline-derived CDR1 and CDR2 are SGDLS and YYNGEE. The CDR3 totals 17 residues. V was pared by 0 bases and J by 0 bases, with 13 bases between. CDR3 sequence (DNA): TGTGCCAGCAGCGTAGAAGCGCGAGGATTCTCTGGAAACACCATATATTTT. Translating gives CASSVEARGFSGNTIYF.

The genes are TRBV11-2 and TRBJ1-1; D unclear. The germline V gene encodes CDR1 SGHAT and CDR2 FQNNGV. The germline V and J ends were trimmed by 4 bases and 6 bases, with 9 bases remaining between them. The CDR3 consists of 12 residues. The CDR3 reads CASSYGSAEAFF. The CDR3 nucleotides are TGTGCCAGCAGCTATGGTTCGGCTGAAGCTTTCTTT.

The rearrangement links TRBV4-1 to TRBJ1-1; 10 nucleotides match TRBD1. Per germline, CDR1 MGHRA and CDR2 YSYEKL. The CDR3 consists of 14 residues. The trim removed 6 bases at V and 4 bases at J, leaving 5 bases unmatched. The CDR3 DNA reads as TGCGCCAGCAGTCGTGGACAGGGGGTCACTGAAGCTTTCTTT. Protein sequence: CASSRGQGVTEAFF.

V is TRBV15 and J is TRBJ2-2, with D perhaps matching TRBD1 (5 bases). The CDR3 spans 15 residues. V lost 1 base, J lost 6 bases, and 12 bases lay in between. Germline lookup yields CDR1 LNHNV and CDR2 YYDKDF (reference sequence). The CDR3 DNA reads as TGTGCCACCAGCAGAGGGAAAGGGGCCCCCGGGGAGCTGTTTTTT. This gives the protein CATSRGKGAPGELFF.

This clone was seen only once. V is TRBV19 and J is TRBJ2-7, with 7 bases aligning to TRBD1. CDR1 LNHDA and CDR2 SQIVND come from the germline V gene (reference sequence). The length of the CDR3 is 14 residues. J was trimmed by 5 bases and V by 3 bases; bases with no gene match: 7. The CDR3 protein is CASSINRGRDEQYF. In DNA, the CDR3 is TGTGCCAGTAGTATTAACAGGGGAAGGGACGAGCAGTACTTC.

This sequence joins TRBV19 and TRBJ2-1; TRBD2 matches at 10 bases. The junction had 4 bases not matched to a gene; V was cut back by 3 bases and J by 5 bases. The CDR3 is 15 residues long. CDR1 and CDR2 (germline): LNHDA, SQIVND (reference sequence). Written as DNA, the CDR3 is TGTGCCAGTAGTATCATAGCGGGGGGACACAATGAGCAGTTCTTC. Its translation: CASSIIAGGHNEQFF.

CDR3 amino acids: CASSLDQRTEAFF. CDR3 in DNA: TGTGCCAGCAGCTTAGATCAGAGGACTGAAGCTTTCTTT. The rearrangement joins TRBV11-3 to TRBJ1-1; D not certain. The CDR3 sequence is 13 residues long. V lost 0 bases, J lost 5 bases, and 7 bases lay in between. The germline V gene has CDR1 SGHNT and CDR2 YENEEA.

The chain uses TRBV5-6 and TRBJ1-1, with a tentative D call TRBD1 (5 bases). CDR3 length equals 13 residues. Germline values: CDR1 SGHDT, CDR2 YYEEEE. Trimming pared 2 bases from V and 4 bases from J, leaving 9 bases between. The CDR3 sequence: CASSLGGGTEAFF. CDR3 DNA sequence: TGTGCCAGCAGCTTAGGCGGGGGCACTGAAGCTTTCTTT. Complete variable domain (other parts from reference TRBV5-6 and TRBJ1-1): DAGVTQSPTHLIKTRGQQVTLRCSPKSGHDTVSWYQQALGQGPQFIFQYYEEEERQRGNFPDRFSGHQFPNYSSELNVNALLLGDSALYLCASSLGGGTEAFFGQGTRLTVV.

The chain employs TRBV10-1 and TRBJ2-5; 7 bases are shared with TRBD2. Germline trimming cut 6 bases from V and 5 bases from J; bases unmatched to any gene: 6. Per the germline V gene, CDR1 is WNHNN and CDR2 is SYGVQD (reference sequence). This CDR3 is 13 amino acids long. In DNA form, the CDR3 reads TGCGCCAGCAGCCGGGACTATCGGGAGACCCAGTACTTC. This codes for CASSRDYRETQYF.

The chain joins TRBV12-3 or TRBV12-4 to TRBJ2-7, with 9 bases that match TRBD1. CDR3 length equals 13 residues. Losses at the gene ends were 6 bases for V and 5 bases for J; bases not matched to a gene: 5. The CDR3 spells CASSPGQGNEQYF. CDR3 in DNA: TGTGCCAGCAGCCCGGGACAGGGAAACGAGCAGTACTTC.

The V call is TRBV12-3 or TRBV12-4, the J call TRBJ1-2, with 10 nucleotides matching TRBD1. The CDR3 is made up of 13 amino acids. The trim removed 6 bases at V and 6 bases at J, leaving 4 bases unmatched. In nucleotides, the CDR3 is TGTGCCAGCAGCTTGACAGGGGGCAATGGCTACACCTTC. Protein sequence: CASSLTGGNGYTF.

Notes on this clone: The sample contains more than one DNA sequence encoding this CDR3. This chain joins TRBV19 and TRBJ2-3; TRBD2 aligns across 9 bases. Germline V gene data show CDR1 as LNHDA and CDR2 as SQIVND (reference sequence). The CDR3 consists of 15 residues. Trimming removed 4 bases from V and 5 bases from J; junction bases left unmatched: 7. CDR3 sequence reads: CASSSLAGGQDTQYF. The CDR3 DNA sequence: TGTGCCAGTAGTAGCCTGGCGGGGGGGCAAGATACGCAGTATTTT.